This T cell receptor (beta chain) was retrieved from a study of T-cell memory formation after mild COVID-19. Study-wide findings and caveats: Shrinking CD4+ clones resided mostly in CM and EM, and CD8+ ones in EMRA. CD4/CD8 balance characterized clones contracting day 15 to 85, and CD4+ skew characterized later expanders.

The TCR alpha and TCR beta cDNA libraries, bearing sample barcodes and UMIs, were generated by 5'RACE using constant-segment primers. TCRdb reprocessed the 5' RACE reads via MiXCR and lists one record per CDR3 protein. Here the sample spans hundreds of thousands of distinct CDR3 sequences, 15% to 20% being singletons. V was trimmed by 0 bases and J by 5 bases, leaving 11 bases between them. The CDR3 length is 15 residues. Germline CDR1 is SGHTA and CDR2 is FQGTGA. About this clonotype: Its antigen is as yet unknown.

The sequenced sample was PBMCs or a T cell subset sorted from them (not recorded which). This receptor was identified in an adult woman who had mild COVID-19 (a few samples of this study predate the infection). Cell type and time point are not known. The genes are TRBV7-3 and TRBJ2-1; possibly TRBD1 or TRBD2 for D (6 bases each). CDR3 nucleotides: TGTGCCAGCAGCTTAACGGGGGGCGCGAACAATGAGCAGTTCTTC. Protein product: CASSLTGGANNEQFF.